These T cell receptor beta chains were read from a single sample in a study of blood T cell repertoires in COVID-19. Using immunoSEQ multiplex PCR, the repertoire was profiled, and TCRdb retains in-frame clones only, with some absent. In the table there are just under 300,000 clones, about 87% of which are singletons. Material for sequencing was peripheral blood. These receptors all come from a man between 65 and 79 years old with acute or convalescent COVID-19. Both conserved end residues are part of each CDR3. The D gene is left open where the match is weak. A clone size is listed for some rows: how often the clone was seen (once, few, many), or a class if it is expanded.

>14|TRBV4-2|TRBJ2-1|.|.
CASSQDRGYNEQFF
TGTGCCAGCAGCCAAGACAGGGGCTACAATGAGCAGTTCTTC
>14|TRBV10-3|TRBJ1-5|.|.
CAISESQVNQPQHF
TGTGCCATCAGTGAGTCCCAGGTAAATCAGCCCCAGCATTTT
>14|TRBV5-4|TRBJ2-5|few|TRBD2
CASSSTMGGETQYF
TGTGCCAGCAGCTCCACAATGGGAGGGGAGACCCAGTACTTC
>14|TRBV7-2|TRBJ1-1|.|.
CASSLPTVNTEAFF
TGTGCCAGCAGCCTTCCCACAGTAAACACTGAAGCTTTCTTT
>15|TRBV9|TRBJ2-7|.|TRBD2
CASSELAGDSYEQYF
TGTGCCAGCAGCGAACTAGCGGGGGACTCCTACGAGCAGTACTTC
>14|TRBV9|TRBJ1-6|once|TRBD1
CASSTRQGNSPLHF
TGTGCCAGCAGCACCCGACAGGGGAATTCACCCCTCCACTTT
>16|TRBV18|TRBJ2-2|.|TRBD1
CASSRNRGLGTGELFF
TGTGCCAGCTCCCGAAACAGGGGGCTGGGCACCGGGGAGCTGTTTTTT
>14|TRBV7-2|TRBJ2-1|few|TRBD2
CASSLASGRLEQFF
TGTGCCAGCAGCTTAGCTAGCGGGAGACTTGAGCAGTTCTTC
>15|TRBV7-2|TRBJ2-1|.|TRBD2
CASSRAGAFYNEQFF
TGTGCCAGCAGCCGGGCGGGAGCCTTCTACAATGAGCAGTTCTTC
>17|TRBV9|TRBJ2-3|.|.
CASSPHAVGRFTDTQYF
TGTGCCAGCAGCCCCCACGCGGTTGGTCGGTTCACAGATACGCAGTATTTT
>13|TRBV6-2/TRBV6-3|TRBJ2-5|.|.
CASSYVAGETQYF
TGTGCCAGCAGTTACGTGGCTGGAGAGACCCAGTACTTC
>12|TRBV28|TRBJ1-1|.|TRBD1
CASSGDRLRAFF
TGTGCCAGCAGTGGGGACAGACTCCGCGCTTTCTTT
>15|TRBV28|TRBJ2-2|.|.
CASGGPRGATGELFF
TGTGCCAGCGGGGGGCCTCGGGGGGCCACCGGGGAGCTGTTTTTT
>12|TRBV29-1|TRBJ2-5|.|.
CSASQVQETQYF
TGCAGCGCATCCCAGGTCCAAGAGACCCAGTACTTC
>13|TRBV7-9|TRBJ2-7|few|.
CASSREEAYEQYF
TGTGCCAGCAGTCGAGAGGAGGCCTACGAGCAGTACTTC
>14|TRBV29-1|TRBJ1-2|.|.
CSVETGRDIYGYTF
TGCAGCGTTGAAACAGGGAGAGATATCTATGGCTACACCTTC
>13|TRBV6-5|TRBJ2-7|.|TRBD1
CASEGTGSYEQYF
TGTGCCAGCGAAGGGACAGGGTCGTACGAGCAGTACTTC
>13|TRBV19|TRBJ2-2|.|.
CASKIQGIGELFF
TGTGCCAGCAAGATACAGGGAATCGGGGAGCTGTTTTTT
>12|TRBV2|TRBJ2-1|.|.
CASSGLVDEQFF
TGTGCCAGCAGTGGACTTGTAGATGAGCAGTTCTTC
>15|TRBV10-3|TRBJ1-1|few|.
CAISEELRVNTEAFF
TGTGCCATCAGTGAAGAGTTGCGGGTGAACACTGAAGCTTTCTTT
>13|TRBV6-6|TRBJ1-1|.|TRBD1
CASSWDRGTEAFF
TGTGCCAGCAGCTGGGACAGGGGCACTGAAGCTTTCTTT
>15|TRBV3-1/TRBV3-2|TRBJ2-3|once|TRBD2
CASSIRTLAGDTQYF
TGTGCCAGCAGCATTCGCACCTTAGCGGGAGATACGCAGTATTTT
>13|TRBV5-1|TRBJ1-1|few|.
CASLEQGNTEAFF
TGCGCCAGCCTGGAGCAGGGAAACACTGAAGCTTTCTTT
>14|TRBV18|TRBJ2-7|.|TRBD2
CASSPLAGEGEQYF
TGTGCCAGCTCTCCTTTAGCGGGAGAGGGCGAGCAGTACTTC
>14|TRBV4-2|TRBJ2-7|.|TRBD1
CASSQQGARDEQYF
TGTGCCAGCAGCCAGCAGGGGGCTCGGGACGAGCAGTACTTC
>17|TRBV6-8|TRBJ2-5|.|TRBD1
CASSYSIRAGGGETQYF
TGTGCCAGCAGTTACTCGATACGGGCAGGGGGTGGAGAGACCCAGTACTTC
>13|TRBV14|TRBJ1-4|.|.
CASSQDLAQPKIF
TGTGCCAGCAGCCAAGATCTCGCACAGCCAAAAATATTT
>11|TRBV5-4|TRBJ2-5|.|.
CASSSQETQYF
TGTGCCAGCAGCTCACAAGAGACCCAGTACTTC
>16|TRBV7-2|TRBJ1-5|.|.
CASSLVGGGNNQPQHF
TGTGCCAGCAGCTTAGTCGGGGGGGGGAACAATCAGCCCCAGCATTTT
>18|TRBV7-2|TRBJ2-3|once|TRBD2
CASSLGSSGRPMADTQYF
TGTGCCAGCAGCTTAGGCTCTAGCGGGAGACCTATGGCAGATACGCAGTATTTT
>14|TRBV2|TRBJ2-7|.|.
CASLLSTGSYEQYF
TGTGCCAGCCTCCTCTCTACAGGGTCCTACGAGCAGTACTTC
>15|TRBV7-9|TRBJ1-1|.|TRBD1
CASSFLRDRTSEAFF
TGTGCCAGCAGCTTCCTTCGGGACAGGACCTCTGAAGCTTTCTTT
>13|TRBV27|TRBJ1-1|.|.
CASSLTGNTEAFF
TGTGCCAGCAGCTTAACAGGGAACACTGAAGCTTTCTTT
>15|TRBV5-1|TRBJ2-2|.|.
CASSLTRPLAGELFF
TGCGCCAGCAGCTTGACTAGGCCCCTTGCCGGGGAGCTGTTTTTT
>17|TRBV3-1/TRBV3-2|TRBJ1-3|.|TRBD1
CASSQDRGYSSGNTIYF
TGTGCCAGCAGTCAGGACAGGGGTTATAGCTCTGGAAACACCATATATTTT
>13|TRBV2|TRBJ2-7|.|.
CASRRPGTYEQYF
TGTGCCAGCAGACGCCCGGGAACCTACGAGCAGTACTTC
>14|TRBV6-5|TRBJ2-2|once|.
CASSSQGRAGELFF
TGTGCCAGCAGTTCTCAGGGTCGAGCCGGGGAGCTGTTTTTT
>15|TRBV10-3|TRBJ2-3|once|TRBD2
CAISPTSAPLDTQYF
TGTGCCATCAGCCCGACTAGCGCCCCCCTGGATACGCAGTATTTT
>15|TRBV5-1|TRBJ2-1|.|TRBD1
CASSPTGGRNNEQFF
TGCGCCAGCAGCCCGACAGGGGGCAGAAACAATGAGCAGTTCTTC
>15|TRBV24-1|TRBJ2-1|.|.
CATSDQAISYNEQFF
TGTGCCACCAGTGATCAGGCCATCTCCTACAATGAGCAGTTCTTC
>15|TRBV30|TRBJ2-2|.|TRBD1
CAWSSKQGTRGELFF
TGTGCCTGGAGTAGTAAACAGGGGACAAGAGGGGAGCTGTTTTTT
>16|TRBV10-3|TRBJ2-1|.|TRBD1
CAISDPGTGVYNEQFF
TGTGCCATCAGTGACCCCGGGACAGGGGTCTACAATGAGCAGTTCTTC
>13|TRBV30|TRBJ1-2|.|.
CAWEALGNYGYTF
TGTGCCTGGGAGGCTCTCGGGAACTATGGCTACACCTTC
>14|TRBV27|TRBJ2-1|.|TRBD1
CASSLGQGVYEQFF
TGTGCCAGCAGTTTGGGACAGGGTGTCTATGAGCAGTTCTTC
>13|TRBV7-2|TRBJ2-2|.|.
CASRRQVTGELFF
TGTGCCAGCAGGAGACAGGTCACCGGGGAGCTGTTTTTT
>14|TRBV9|TRBJ1-2|.|.
CASSARTAPGGYTF
TGTGCCAGCAGCGCAAGGACAGCCCCGGGGGGCTACACCTTC
>15|TRBV9|TRBJ1-6|once|.
CASSVDGQSNSPLHF
TGTGCCAGCAGCGTAGATGGACAGTCTAATTCACCCCTCCACTTT
>15|TRBV4-1|TRBJ2-2|.|.
CASSQDRGFDGELFF
TGCGCCAGCAGCCAAGATCGGGGGTTCGATGGGGAGCTGTTTTTT
>14|TRBV25-1|TRBJ2-7|.|TRBD1
CASSPGQGGYEQYF
TGTGCCAGCAGTCCGGGACAGGGTGGCTACGAGCAGTACTTC
>14|TRBV9|TRBJ1-4|.|TRBD1
CASSRGQGSEKLFF
TGTGCCAGCAGTCGGGGACAGGGCAGTGAAAAACTGTTTTTT